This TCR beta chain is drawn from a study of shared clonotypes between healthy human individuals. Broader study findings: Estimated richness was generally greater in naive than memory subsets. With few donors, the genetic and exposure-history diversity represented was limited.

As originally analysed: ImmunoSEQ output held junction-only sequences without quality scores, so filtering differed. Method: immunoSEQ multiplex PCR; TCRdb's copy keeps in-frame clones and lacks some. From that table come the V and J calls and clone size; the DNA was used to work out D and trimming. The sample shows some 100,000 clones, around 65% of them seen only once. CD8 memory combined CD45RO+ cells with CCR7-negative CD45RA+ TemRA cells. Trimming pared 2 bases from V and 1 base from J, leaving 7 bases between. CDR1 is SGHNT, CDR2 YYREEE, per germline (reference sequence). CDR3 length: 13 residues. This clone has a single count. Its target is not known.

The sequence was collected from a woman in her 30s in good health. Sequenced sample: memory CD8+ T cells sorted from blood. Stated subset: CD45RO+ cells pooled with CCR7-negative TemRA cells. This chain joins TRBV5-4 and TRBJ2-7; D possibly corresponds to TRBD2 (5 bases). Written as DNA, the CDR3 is TGTGCCAGCAGCTTTGGACTTTCCTACGAGCAGTACTTC. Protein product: CASSFGLSYEQYF. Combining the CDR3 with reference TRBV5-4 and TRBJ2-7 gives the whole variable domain ETGVTQSPTHLIKTRGQQVTLRCSSQSGHNTVSWYQQALGQGPQFIFQYYREEENGRGNFPPRFSGLQFPNYSSELNVNALELDDSALYLCASSFGLSYEQYFGPGTRLTVT.